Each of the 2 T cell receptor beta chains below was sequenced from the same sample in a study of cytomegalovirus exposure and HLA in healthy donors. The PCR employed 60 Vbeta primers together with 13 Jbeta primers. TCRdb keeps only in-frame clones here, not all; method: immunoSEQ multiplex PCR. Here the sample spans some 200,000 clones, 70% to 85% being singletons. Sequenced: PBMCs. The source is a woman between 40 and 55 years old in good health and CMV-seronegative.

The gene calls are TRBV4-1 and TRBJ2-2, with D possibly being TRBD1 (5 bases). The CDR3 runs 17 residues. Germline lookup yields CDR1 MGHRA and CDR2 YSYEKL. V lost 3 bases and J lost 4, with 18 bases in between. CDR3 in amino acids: CASSHFVVGDVTGELFF. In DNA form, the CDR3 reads TGCGCCAGCAGCCATTTTGTGGTAGGGGATGTCACCGGGGAGCTGTTTTTT.

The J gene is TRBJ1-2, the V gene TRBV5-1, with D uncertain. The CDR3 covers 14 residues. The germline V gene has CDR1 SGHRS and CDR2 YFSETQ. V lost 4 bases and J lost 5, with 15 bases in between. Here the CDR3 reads CASSPTGSVYGYTF. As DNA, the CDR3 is TGCGCCAGCAGCCCCACCGGCAGCGTTTATGGCTACACCTTC.